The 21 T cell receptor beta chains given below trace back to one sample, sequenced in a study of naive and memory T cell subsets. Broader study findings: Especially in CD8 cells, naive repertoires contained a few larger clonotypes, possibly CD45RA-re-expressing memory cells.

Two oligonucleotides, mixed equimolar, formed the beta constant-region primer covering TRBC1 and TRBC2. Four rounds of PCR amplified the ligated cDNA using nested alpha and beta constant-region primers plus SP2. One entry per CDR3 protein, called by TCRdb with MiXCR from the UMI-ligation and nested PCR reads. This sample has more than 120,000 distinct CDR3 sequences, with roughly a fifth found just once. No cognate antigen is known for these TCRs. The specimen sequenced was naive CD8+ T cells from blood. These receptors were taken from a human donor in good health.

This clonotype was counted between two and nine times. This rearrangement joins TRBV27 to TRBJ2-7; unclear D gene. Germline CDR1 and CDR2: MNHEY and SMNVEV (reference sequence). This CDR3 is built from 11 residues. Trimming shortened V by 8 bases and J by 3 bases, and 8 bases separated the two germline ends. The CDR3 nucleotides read TGTGCCAGCCGAAAGGACTACGAGCAGTACTTC. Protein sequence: CASRKDYEQYF.

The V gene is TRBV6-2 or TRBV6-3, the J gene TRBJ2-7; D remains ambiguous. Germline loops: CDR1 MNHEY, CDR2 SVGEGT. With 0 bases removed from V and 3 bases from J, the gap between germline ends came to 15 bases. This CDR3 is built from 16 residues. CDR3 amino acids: CASSYSIRHSDYEQYF. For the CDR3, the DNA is TGTGCCAGCAGTTACTCTATTAGACACTCGGACTACGAGCAGTACTTC.

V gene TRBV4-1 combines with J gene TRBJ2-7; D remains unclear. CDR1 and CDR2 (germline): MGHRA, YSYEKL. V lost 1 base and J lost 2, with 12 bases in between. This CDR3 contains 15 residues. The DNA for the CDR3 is TGCGCCAGCAGCCAAGTTGTCGACGGCCCCTACGAGCAGTACTTC. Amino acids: CASSQVVDGPYEQYF.

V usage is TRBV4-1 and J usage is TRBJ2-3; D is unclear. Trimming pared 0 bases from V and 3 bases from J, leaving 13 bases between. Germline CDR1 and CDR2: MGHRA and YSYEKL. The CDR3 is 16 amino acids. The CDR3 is CASSQDTALGTDTQYF. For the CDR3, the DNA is TGCGCCAGCAGCCAAGACACAGCTCTCGGGACAGATACGCAGTATTTT.

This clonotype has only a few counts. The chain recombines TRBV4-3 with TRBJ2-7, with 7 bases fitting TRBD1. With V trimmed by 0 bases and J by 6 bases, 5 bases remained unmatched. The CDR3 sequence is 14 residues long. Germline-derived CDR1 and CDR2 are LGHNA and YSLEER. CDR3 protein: CASSQDSPGGEQYF. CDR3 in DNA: TGCGCCAGCAGCCAAGATTCCCCAGGGGGCGAGCAGTACTTC.

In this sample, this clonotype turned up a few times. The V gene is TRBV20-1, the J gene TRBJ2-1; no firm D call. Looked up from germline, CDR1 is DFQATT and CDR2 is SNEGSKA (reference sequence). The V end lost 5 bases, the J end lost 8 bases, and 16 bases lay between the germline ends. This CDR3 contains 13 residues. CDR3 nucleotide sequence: TGCAGTGCTCGTTCTGCCGTGGCAGATGAGCAGTTCTTC. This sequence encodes CSARSAVADEQFF.

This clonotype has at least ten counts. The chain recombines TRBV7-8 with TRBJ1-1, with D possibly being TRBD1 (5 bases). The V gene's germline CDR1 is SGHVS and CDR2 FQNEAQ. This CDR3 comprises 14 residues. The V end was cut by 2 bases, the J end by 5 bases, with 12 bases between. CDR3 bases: TGTGCCAGCAGCTTATATTCAAAGGGGACTGAAGCTTTCTTT. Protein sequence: CASSLYSKGTEAFF.

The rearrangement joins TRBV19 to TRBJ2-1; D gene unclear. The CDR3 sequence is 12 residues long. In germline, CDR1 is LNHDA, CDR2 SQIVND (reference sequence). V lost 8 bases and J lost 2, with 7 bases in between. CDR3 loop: CASGTTYNEQFF. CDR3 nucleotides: TGTGCCAGTGGAACCACCTACAATGAGCAGTTCTTC. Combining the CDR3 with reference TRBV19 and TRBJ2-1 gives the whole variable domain DGGITQSPKYLFRKEGQNVTLSCEQNLNHDAMYWYRQDPGQGLRLIYYSQIVNDFQKGDIAEGYSVSREKKESFPLTVTSAQKNPTAFYLCASGTTYNEQFFGPGTRLTVL.

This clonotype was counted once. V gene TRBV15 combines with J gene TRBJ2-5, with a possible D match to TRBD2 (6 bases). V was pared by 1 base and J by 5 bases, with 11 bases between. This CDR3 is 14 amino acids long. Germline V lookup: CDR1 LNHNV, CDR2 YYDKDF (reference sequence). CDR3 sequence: CATSRGGEAETQYF. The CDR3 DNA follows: TGTGCCACCAGCAGAGGGGGGGAGGCGGAGACCCAGTACTTC.

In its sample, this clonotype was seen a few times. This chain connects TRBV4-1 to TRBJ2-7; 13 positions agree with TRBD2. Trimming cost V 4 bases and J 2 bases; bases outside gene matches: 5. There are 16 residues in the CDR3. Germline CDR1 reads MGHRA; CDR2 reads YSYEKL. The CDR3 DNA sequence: TGCGCCAGCAGCCCCCGACTAGCGGGAGGCACCTACGAGCAGTACTTC. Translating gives CASSPRLAGGTYEQYF.

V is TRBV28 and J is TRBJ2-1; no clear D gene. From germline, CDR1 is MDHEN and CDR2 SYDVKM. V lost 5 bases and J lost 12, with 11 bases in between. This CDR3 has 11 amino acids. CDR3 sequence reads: CASSPPPVQFF. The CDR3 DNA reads TGTGCCAGCAGTCCCCCTCCGGTGCAGTTCTTC. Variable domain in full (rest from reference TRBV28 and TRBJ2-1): DVKVTQSSRYLVKRTGEKVFLECVQDMDHENMFWYRQDPGLGLRLIYFSYDVKMKEKGDIPEGYSVSREKKERFSLILESASTNQTSMYLCASSPPPVQFFGPGTRLTVL.

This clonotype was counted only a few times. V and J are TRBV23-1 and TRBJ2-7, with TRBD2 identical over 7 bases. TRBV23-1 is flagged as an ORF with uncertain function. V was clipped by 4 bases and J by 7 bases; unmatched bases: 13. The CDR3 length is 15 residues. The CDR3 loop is CASSRLGGLRGEQYF. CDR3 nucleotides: TGCGCCAGCAGTCGATTGGGGGGATTGCGGGGGGAGCAGTACTTC.

The CDR3 here is CASSLSGRRDETQYF. In nucleotides, the CDR3 is TGTGCCAGCAGCCTTAGCGGGAGGAGGGATGAGACCCAGTACTTC. The chain couples TRBV5-6 to TRBJ2-5, with TRBD2 identical over 10 bases. The CDR3 extends over 15 amino acids. Germline trimming cut 4 bases from V and 5 bases from J; bases unmatched to any gene: 8. The germline V gene encodes CDR1 SGHDT and CDR2 YYEEEE.

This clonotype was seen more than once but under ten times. CDR3 protein: CASSQEGVAGNTIYF. CDR3 coding DNA: TGTGCCAGCAGCCAAGAAGGGGTAGCGGGAAACACCATATATTTT. The chain joins TRBV3-1 to TRBJ1-3; a possible D gene is TRBD1 (5 bases). The CDR3 runs to 15 residues. Deletions cut 0 bases from V and 4 bases from J, with 10 bases between. Germline-derived CDR1 and CDR2 are LGHDT and YNNKEL (reference sequence).

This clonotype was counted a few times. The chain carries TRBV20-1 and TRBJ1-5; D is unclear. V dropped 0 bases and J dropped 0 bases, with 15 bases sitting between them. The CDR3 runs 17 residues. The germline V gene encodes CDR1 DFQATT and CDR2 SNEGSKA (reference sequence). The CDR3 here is CSARDLTDDHSNQPQHF. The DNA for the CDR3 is TGCAGTGCTAGAGATCTAACCGACGATCATAGCAATCAGCCCCAGCATTTT.

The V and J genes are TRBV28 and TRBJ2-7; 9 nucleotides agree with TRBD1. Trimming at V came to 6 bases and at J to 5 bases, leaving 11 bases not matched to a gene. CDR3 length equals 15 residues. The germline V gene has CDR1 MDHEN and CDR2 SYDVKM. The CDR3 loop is CASRPIGTGYHEQYF. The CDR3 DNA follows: TGTGCCAGCAGACCTATCGGGACAGGGTACCACGAGCAGTACTTC. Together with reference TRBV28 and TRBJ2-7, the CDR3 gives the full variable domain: DVKVTQSSRYLVKRTGEKVFLECVQDMDHENMFWYRQDPGLGLRLIYFSYDVKMKEKGDIPEGYSVSREKKERFSLILESASTNQTSMYLCASRPIGTGYHEQYFGPGTRLTVT.

CDR3 DNA sequence: TGTGCCAGCAGTACACGGGACTCCGCGGGTAATGAGCAGTTCTTC. The encoded protein is CASSTRDSAGNEQFF. The chain employs TRBV6-2 or TRBV6-3 and TRBJ2-1; TRBD2 might be the D (6 bases). V was cut by 5 bases and J by 7 bases, with 18 bases left in between. The CDR3 consists of 15 residues. The germline gives CDR1 MNHEY, CDR2 SVGEGT.

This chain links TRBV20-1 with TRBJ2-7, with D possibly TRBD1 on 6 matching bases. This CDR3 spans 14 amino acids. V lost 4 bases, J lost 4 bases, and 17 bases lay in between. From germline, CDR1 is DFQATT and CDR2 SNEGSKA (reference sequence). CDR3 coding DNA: TGCAGTGCTAATTCAGGGGAGAGGCTATACGAGCAGTACTTC. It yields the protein CSANSGERLYEQYF.

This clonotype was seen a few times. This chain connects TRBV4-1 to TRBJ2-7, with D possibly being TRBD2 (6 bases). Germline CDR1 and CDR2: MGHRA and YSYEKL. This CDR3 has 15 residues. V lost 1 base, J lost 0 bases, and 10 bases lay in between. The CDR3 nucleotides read TGCGCCAGCAGCCAAGGGACGGGAGACTCCTACGAGCAGTACTTC. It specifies CASSQGTGDSYEQYF.

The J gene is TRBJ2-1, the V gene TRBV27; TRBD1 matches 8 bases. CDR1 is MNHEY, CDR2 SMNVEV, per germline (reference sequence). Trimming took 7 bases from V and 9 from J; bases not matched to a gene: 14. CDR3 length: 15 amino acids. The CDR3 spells CASMQEDRDPGEQFF. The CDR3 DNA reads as TGTGCCAGCATGCAGGAGGACAGGGACCCCGGTGAGCAGTTCTTC.

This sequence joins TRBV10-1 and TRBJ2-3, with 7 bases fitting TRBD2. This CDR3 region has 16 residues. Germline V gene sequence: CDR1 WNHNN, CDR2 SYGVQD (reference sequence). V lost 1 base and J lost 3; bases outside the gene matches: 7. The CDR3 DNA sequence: TGCGCCAGCAGTGAGTTGCGGGAGATAGGTACAGATACGCAGTATTTT. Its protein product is CASSELREIGTDTQYF.